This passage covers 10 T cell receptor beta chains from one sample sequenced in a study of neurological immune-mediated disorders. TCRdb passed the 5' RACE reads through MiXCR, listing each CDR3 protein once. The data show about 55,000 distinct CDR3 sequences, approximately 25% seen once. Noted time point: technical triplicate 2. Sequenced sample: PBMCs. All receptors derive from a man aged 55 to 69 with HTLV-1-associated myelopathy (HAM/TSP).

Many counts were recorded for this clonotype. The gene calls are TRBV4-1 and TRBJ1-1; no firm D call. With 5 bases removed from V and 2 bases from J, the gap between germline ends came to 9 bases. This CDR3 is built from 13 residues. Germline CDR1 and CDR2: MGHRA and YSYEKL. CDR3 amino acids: CASSSRDNTEAFF. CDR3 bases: TGCGCCAGCAGCTCACGAGATAACACTGAAGCTTTCTTT.

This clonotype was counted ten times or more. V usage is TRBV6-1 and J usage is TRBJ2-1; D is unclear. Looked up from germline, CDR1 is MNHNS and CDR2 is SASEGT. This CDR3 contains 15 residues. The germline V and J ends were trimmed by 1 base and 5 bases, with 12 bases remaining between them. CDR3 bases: TGTGCCAGCAGTGAAGTATCATTACGGAACAATGAGCAGTTCTTC. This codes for CASSEVSLRNNEQFF.

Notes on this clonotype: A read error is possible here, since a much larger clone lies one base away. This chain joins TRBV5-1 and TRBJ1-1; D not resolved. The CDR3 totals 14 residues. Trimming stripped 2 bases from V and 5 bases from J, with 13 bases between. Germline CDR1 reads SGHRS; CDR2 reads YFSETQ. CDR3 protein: CASSFNWVRTEAFF. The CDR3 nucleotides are TGCGCCAGCAGCTTTAATTGGGTCAGGACTGAAGCTTTCTTT. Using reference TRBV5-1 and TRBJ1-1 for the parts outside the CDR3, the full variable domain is KAGVTQTPRYLIKTRGQQVTLSCSPISGHRSVSWYQQTPGQGLQFLFEYFSETQRNKGNFPGRFSGRQFSNSRSEMNVSTLELGDSALYLCASSFNWVRTEAFFGQGTRLTVV.

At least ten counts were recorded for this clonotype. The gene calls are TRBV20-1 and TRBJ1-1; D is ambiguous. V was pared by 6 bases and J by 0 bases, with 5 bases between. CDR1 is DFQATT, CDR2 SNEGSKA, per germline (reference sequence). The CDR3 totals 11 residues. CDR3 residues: CSAGMNTEAFF. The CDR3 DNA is TGCAGTGCCGGAATGAACACTGAAGCTTTCTTT.

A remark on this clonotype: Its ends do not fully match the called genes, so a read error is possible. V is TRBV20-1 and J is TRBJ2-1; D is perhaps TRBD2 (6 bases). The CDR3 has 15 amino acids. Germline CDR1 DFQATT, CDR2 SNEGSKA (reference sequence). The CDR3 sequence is CSASGERADHNEHFF. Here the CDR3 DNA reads TGCAGTGCTAGCGGCGAGCGGGCAGATCACAATGAGCATTTCTTC.

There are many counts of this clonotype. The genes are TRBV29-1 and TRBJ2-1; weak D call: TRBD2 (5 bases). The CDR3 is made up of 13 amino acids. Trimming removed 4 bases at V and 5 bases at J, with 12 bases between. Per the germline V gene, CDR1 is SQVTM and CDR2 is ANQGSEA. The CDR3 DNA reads TGCAGCGTTGCGAGAGGAGGCCACAATGAGCAGTTCTTC. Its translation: CSVARGGHNEQFF.

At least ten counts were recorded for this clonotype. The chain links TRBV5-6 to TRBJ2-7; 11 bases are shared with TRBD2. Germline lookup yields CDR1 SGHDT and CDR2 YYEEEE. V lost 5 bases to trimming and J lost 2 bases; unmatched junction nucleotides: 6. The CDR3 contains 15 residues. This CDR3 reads CASSRTSGSTYEQYF. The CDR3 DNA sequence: TGTGCCAGCAGTCGGACTAGCGGGTCAACCTACGAGCAGTACTTC.

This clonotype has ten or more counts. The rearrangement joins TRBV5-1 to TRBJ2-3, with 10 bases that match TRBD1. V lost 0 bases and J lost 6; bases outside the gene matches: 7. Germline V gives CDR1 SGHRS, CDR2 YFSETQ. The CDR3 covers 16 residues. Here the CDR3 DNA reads TGCGCCAGCAGCTTGGCCGGGGACAGGGGACCGGATACGCAGTATTTT. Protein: CASSLAGDRGPDTQYF.

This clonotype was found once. CDR3 sequence reads: CSARDPGTSGDEQFF. The CDR3 region has the DNA TGCAGTGCTAGAGACCCAGGGACTTCCGGCGATGAGCAGTTCTTC. The chain employs TRBV20-1 and TRBJ2-1; D may be TRBD2 (6 bases). Germline CDR1 DFQATT, CDR2 SNEGSKA (reference sequence). V was trimmed by 0 bases and J by 8 bases, leaving 17 bases between them. This CDR3 spans 15 amino acids.

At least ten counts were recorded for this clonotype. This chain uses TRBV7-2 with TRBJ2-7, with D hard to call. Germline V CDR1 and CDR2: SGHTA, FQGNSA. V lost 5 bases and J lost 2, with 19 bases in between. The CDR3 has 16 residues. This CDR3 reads CASSPLSSSLAYEQYF. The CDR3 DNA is TGTGCCAGCAGCCCCCTCAGTTCTTCCTTGGCCTACGAGCAGTACTTC.